This TCR beta chain came from a study of T cells in Graves' hyperthyroidism and ophthalmopathy. Trimming left V 5 bases short and J 1 base short, with 12 bases between. CDR3 length equals 14 residues. Germline V gene sequence: CDR1 SEHNR, CDR2 FQNEAQ (reference sequence). Amplification yielded TCR beta CDR3 regions, with RNA transcripts as the source. Initially, a first-round RT-PCR of the TCR CDR3 employed the HTBI primer set. TCRdb reanalysed the multiplex PCR reads using MiXCR and keeps one entry per CDR3 protein. The table shows 350,000 to 400,000 distinct CDR3 sequences, with about 19% occurring only once. Orbital computed tomography and thyroid ultrasound, together with serum TRAb and thyroxine and clinical symptoms, were used for diagnoses. Extraction of PBMCs used around 9.6 ml of fresh peripheral blood. Overall study findings and caveats: Expanded thyroid clonotypes (above 0.001) were mostly also found in blood. Ophthalmopathy could be told apart from stable hyperthyroidism with a 13 V-J model.

This clonotype was recorded many times. What it recognizes is unknown. The receptor comes from a woman aged 18-30 years with Graves' hyperthyroidism. This chain uses TRBV7-9 with TRBJ2-7; D perhaps matches TRBD1 (6 bases). Sample: blood. The CDR3 DNA reads TGTGCCAGCAGCCGGACAGACGAATCCTACGAGCAGTACTTC. Its protein product is CASSRTDESYEQYF.